This T cell receptor beta chain is from a study of blood T cell repertoires in COVID-19. As processed by the authors: Counts of nucleated cells, estimated from reference gene primer amplification, were obtained. Sequencing was performed with immunoSEQ multiplex PCR; in TCRdb, only in-frame clones are kept and a portion is missing. V and J calls and clone size are those listed in that table; D and trimming were worked out from the DNA. Of around 300,000 clones in the sample, 80% to 90% were seen once. The V end was cut by 0 bases, the J end by 5 bases, with 13 bases between. Germline V CDR1 and CDR2: KGHSH, LQKENI. The CDR3 has 15 residues.

The sequenced material came from peripheral blood. The chain is built from TRBV18 and TRBJ1-1; TRBD1 is a possible D gene (5 bases). The source of this sequence is a man aged 45-65 years with active or convalescent COVID-19. The CDR3, as DNA: TGTGCCAGCTCACCACCGATTAGCGGGGGGACTGAAGCTTTCTTT. It specifies CASSPPISGGTEAFF.